This T cell receptor beta chain was sequenced in a study of T-cell reconstitution after alpha-beta-depleted transplantation in children. There are 13 residues in the CDR3. The V and J ends lost 9 bases and 9 bases, in that order; junction bases with no gene match: 8. Per germline, CDR1 MNHEY and CDR2 SVGAGI. The TCRbeta library was prepared with unique molecular identifiers. Each CDR3 protein is one row after TCRdb ran MiXCR on the PCR reads. The sample consists of around 380,000 distinct CDR3 sequences, about a tenth of them appearing once. The table lists this clonotype with a few counts. J is TRBJ1-6 and V is TRBV6-5; TRBD1 matches at 7 bases. This receptor was identified in a human donor who donated a stem cell graft to a child with acute myeloid leukemia. The material sequenced was PBMCs from the stem cell graft donor, taken from the stem cell graft. The CDR3 nucleotides are TGTGCCAGTTACGGACAGGTCGGTTCACCCCTCCACTTT. It encodes CASYGQVGSPLHF.